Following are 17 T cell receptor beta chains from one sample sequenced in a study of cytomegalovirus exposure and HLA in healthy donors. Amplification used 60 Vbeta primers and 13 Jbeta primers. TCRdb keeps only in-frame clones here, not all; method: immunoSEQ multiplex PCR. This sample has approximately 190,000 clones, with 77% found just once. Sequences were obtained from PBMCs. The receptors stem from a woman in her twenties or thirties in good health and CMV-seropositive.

The CDR3 DNA follows: TGCAGCCAGACAAGCGGAACAGATACGCAGTATTTT. It specifies CSQTSGTDTQYF. This chain links TRBV29-1 with TRBJ2-3, with a tentative D call TRBD2 (5 bases). The CDR3 length is 12 residues. V shed 8 bases and J shed 3 bases, with 12 bases lying between them. CDR1 and CDR2 from the germline V gene are SQVTM and ANQGSEA.

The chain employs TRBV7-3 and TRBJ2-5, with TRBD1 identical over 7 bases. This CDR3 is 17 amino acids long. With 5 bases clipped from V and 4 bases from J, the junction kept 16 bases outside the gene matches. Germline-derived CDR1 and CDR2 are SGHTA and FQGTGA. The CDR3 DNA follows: TGTGCCAGCAGCCAACAGGGGCTACAGGGTGGGCGAGAGACCCAGTACTTC. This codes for CASSQQGLQGGRETQYF.

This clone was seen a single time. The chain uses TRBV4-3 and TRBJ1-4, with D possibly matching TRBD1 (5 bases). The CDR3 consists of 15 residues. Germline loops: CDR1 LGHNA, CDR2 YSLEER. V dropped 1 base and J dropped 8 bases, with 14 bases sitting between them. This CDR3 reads CASSQVLGKGEKLFF. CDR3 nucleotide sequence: TGCGCCAGCAGCCAAGTTCTGGGGAAGGGGGAAAAACTGTTTTTT.

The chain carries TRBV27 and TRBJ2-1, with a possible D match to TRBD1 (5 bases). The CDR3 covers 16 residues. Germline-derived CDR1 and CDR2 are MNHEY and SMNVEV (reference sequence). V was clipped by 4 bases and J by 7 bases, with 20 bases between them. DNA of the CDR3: TGTGCCAGCAGTTCGGTAGGGGTTAGCTGGGTTAATGAGCAGTTCTTC. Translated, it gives CASSSVGVSWVNEQFF.

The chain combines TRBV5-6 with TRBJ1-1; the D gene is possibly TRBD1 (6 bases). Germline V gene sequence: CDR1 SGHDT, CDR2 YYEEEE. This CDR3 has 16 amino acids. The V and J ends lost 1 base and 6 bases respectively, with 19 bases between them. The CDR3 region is CASSLLGGGGSSEAFF. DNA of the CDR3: TGTGCCAGCAGCTTGTTGGGGGGCGGGGGTTCCTCTGAAGCTTTCTTT.

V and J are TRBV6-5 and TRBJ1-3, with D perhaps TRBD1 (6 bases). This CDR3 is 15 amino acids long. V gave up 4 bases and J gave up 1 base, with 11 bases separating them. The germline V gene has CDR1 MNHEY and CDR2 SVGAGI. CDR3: CASSSGVVSGNTIYF. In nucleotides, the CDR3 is TGTGCCAGCAGTTCAGGGGTGGTATCTGGAAACACCATATATTTT.

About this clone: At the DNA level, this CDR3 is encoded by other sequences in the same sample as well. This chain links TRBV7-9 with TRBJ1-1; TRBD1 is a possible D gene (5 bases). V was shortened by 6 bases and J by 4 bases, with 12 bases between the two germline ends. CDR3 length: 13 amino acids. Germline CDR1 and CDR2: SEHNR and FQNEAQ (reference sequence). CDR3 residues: CASSIGGGTEAFF. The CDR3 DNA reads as TGTGCCAGCAGTATTGGGGGGGGCACTGAAGCTTTCTTT.

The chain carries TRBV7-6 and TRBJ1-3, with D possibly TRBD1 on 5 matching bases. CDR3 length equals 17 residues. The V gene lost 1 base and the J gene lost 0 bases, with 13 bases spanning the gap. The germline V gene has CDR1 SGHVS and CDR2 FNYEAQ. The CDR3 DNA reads TGTGCCAGCAGCTTAGAACCGGGGGTTATCTCTGGAAACACCATATATTTT. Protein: CASSLEPGVISGNTIYF.

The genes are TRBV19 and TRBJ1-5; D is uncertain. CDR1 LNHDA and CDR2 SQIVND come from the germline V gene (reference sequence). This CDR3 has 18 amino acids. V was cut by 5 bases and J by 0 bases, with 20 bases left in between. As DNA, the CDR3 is TGTGCCAGTAGTCGGGTCGGCCCAACGATACATAGCAATCAGCCCCAGCATTTT. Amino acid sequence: CASSRVGPTIHSNQPQHF. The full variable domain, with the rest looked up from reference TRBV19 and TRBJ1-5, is DGGITQSPKYLFRKEGQNVTLSCEQNLNHDAMYWYRQDPGQGLRLIYYSQIVNDFQKGDIAEGYSVSREKKESFPLTVTSAQKNPTAFYLCASSRVGPTIHSNQPQHFGDGTRLSIL.

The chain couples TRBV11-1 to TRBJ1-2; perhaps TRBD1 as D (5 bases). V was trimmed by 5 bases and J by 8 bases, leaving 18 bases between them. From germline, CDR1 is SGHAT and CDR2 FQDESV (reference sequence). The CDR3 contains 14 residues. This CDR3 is CASSTDPDSTGYTF. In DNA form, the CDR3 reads TGTGCCAGCAGCACCGACCCTGACAGTACCGGCTACACCTTC.

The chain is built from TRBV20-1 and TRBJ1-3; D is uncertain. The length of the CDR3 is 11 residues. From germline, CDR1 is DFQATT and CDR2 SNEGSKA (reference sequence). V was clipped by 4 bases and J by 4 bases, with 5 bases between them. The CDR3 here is CSATGGNTIYF. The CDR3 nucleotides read TGCAGTGCTACGGGAGGAAACACCATATATTTT.

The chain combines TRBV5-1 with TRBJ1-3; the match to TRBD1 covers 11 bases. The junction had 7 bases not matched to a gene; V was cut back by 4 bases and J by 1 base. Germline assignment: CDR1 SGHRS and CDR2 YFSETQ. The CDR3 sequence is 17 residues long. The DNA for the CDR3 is TGCGCCAGCAGCGAAAGGACAGGGGGCTCATCTGGAAACACCATATATTTT. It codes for CASSERTGGSSGNTIYF.

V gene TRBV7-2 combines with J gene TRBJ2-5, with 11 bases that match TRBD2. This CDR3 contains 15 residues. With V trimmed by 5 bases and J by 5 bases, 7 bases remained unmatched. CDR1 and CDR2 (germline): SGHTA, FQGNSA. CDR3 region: CASSRASGRMETQYF. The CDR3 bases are TGTGCCAGCAGCCGGGCTAGCGGGAGGATGGAGACCCAGTACTTC.

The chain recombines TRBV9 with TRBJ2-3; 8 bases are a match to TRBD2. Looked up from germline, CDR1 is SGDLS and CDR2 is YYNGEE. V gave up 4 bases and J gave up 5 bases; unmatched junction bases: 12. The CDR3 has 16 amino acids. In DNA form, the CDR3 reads TGTGCCAGCAGCCCGGCGCAAGCGGGAGTGGGAGATACGCAGTATTTT. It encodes CASSPAQAGVGDTQYF. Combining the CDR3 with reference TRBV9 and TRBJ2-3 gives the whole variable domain DSGVTQTPKHLITATGQRVTLRCSPRSGDLSVYWYQQSLDQGLQFLIQYYNGEERAKGNILERFSAQQFPDLHSELNLSSLELGDSALYFCASSPAQAGVGDTQYFGPGTRLTVL.

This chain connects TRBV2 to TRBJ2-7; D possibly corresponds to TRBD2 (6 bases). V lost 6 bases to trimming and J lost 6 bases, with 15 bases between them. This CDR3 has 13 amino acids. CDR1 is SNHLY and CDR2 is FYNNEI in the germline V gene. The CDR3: CASRGDSSAEQYF. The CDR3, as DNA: TGTGCCAGCAGGGGGGACTCCTCGGCCGAGCAGTACTTC.

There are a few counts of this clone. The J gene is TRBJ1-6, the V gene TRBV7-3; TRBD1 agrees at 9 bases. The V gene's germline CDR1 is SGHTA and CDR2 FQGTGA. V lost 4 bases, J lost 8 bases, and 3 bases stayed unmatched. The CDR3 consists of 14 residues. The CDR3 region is CASSSTGGDSPLHF. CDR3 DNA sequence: TGTGCCAGCAGCTCGACAGGGGGGGATTCACCCCTCCACTTT.

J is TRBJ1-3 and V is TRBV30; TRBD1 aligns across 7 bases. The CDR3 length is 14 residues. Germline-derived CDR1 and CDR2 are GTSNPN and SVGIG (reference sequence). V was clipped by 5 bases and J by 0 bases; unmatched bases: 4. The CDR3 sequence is CAWVDRTSGNTIYF. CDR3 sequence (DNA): TGTGCCTGGGTGGACAGGACCTCTGGAAACACCATATATTTT.